This T cell receptor (beta chain) was documented in a study of cytomegalovirus exposure and HLA in healthy donors. Across the study: Most donors, approximately 82% of several hundred genotyped, fell in the Caucasian-associated ancestry cluster. Whole-study findings and limits: The authors assumed roughly uniform sequencing depth across donors for presence/absence analyses. Per a later analysis, HLA-associated TCR beta chains showed more clonal expansion than other, equally common TCR beta chains.

Points on this clone: The antigen is undetermined.

The CDR3 is 14 residues long. Germline lookup yields CDR1 SNHLY and CDR2 FYNNEI. Trimming left V 8 bases short and J 0 bases short, with 13 bases between. Researchers ran the PCR with 60 Vbeta and 13 Jbeta primers. The method was immunoSEQ multiplex PCR; TCRdb's version includes in-frame clones alone and lacks a portion of them. The sample consists of under 150,000 clones, 75% to 80% of them appearing once. The chain carries TRBV2 and TRBJ1-2, with D possibly being TRBD1 (5 bases). Material for sequencing was PBMCs. The clonotype comes from a woman aged 25 to 39 in good health and CMV-seronegative. The CDR3 loop reads CASSRGGTNYGYTF. DNA of the CDR3: TGTGCCAGCTCCCGCGGGGGGACTAACTATGGCTACACCTTC.